A single sample gave rise to the 23 T cell receptor beta chains below, sequenced in a study of STAT5B mutations in CD4+ large granular lymphocyte leukemia. Profiled with immunoSEQ multiplex PCR; TCRdb holds only in-frame clones, not every one. Of about 8,200 clones in the sample, about 90% were seen once. The material sequenced was PBMCs. The receptors derive from a woman aged 65 to 85 with CD4+ T-cell large granular lymphocyte leukemia.

Comment on this clone: An end of the junction differs from the germline gene, which may be a read error. The chain employs TRBV7-7 and TRBJ2-3; 8 bases are shared with TRBD2. The germline gives CDR1 SSHAT, CDR2 FNYEAQ (reference sequence). The CDR3 sequence is 14 residues long. The CDR3 sequence: CASSPGGAGDTQYF. Here the CDR3 DNA reads TGTGCTAGCAGCCCCGGGGGGGCTGGAGATACGCAGTATTTT.

The V and J genes are TRBV27 and TRBJ1-1; D remains unclear. Germline CDR1 is MNHEY and CDR2 is SMNVEV (reference sequence). The CDR3 has 13 residues. With 3 bases removed from V and 4 bases from J, the gap between germline ends came to 9 bases. CDR3 amino acids: CASSLEYRTEAFF. The CDR3 region has the DNA TGTGCCAGCAGTTTGGAATACCGCACTGAAGCTTTCTTT.

V is TRBV29-1 and J is TRBJ2-2; no clear D. The germline V gene has CDR1 SQVTM and CDR2 ANQGSEA. The V end was cut by 7 bases, the J end by 4 bases, with 4 bases between. The CDR3 runs to 10 residues. The CDR3, as DNA: TGCAGCGCAAGCACCGGGGAGCTGTTTTTT. This gives the protein CSASTGELFF.

This chain links TRBV7-2 with TRBJ2-2; D not resolved. Trimming pared 5 bases from V and 3 bases from J, leaving 7 bases between. Germline V gives CDR1 SGHTA, CDR2 FQGNSA. This CDR3 comprises 13 residues. CDR3: CASSVRYTGELFF. DNA of the CDR3: TGTGCCAGCAGCGTAAGGTACACCGGGGAGCTGTTTTTT.

J is TRBJ1-1 and V is TRBV4-3; weak D call: TRBD1 (5 bases). The CDR3 loop spans 15 amino acids. Trimming stripped 0 bases from V and 3 bases from J, with 11 bases between. Looked up from germline, CDR1 is LGHNA and CDR2 is YSLEER. The CDR3 here is CASSQDRQGYTEAFF. CDR3 sequence (DNA): TGCGCCAGCAGCCAAGATCGTCAGGGTTACACTGAAGCTTTCTTT.

This chain connects TRBV6-4 to TRBJ1-1; TRBD1 matches at 7 bases. This CDR3 is built from 17 residues. Losses at the gene ends were 5 bases for V and 0 bases for J; bases not matched to a gene: 12. Looked up from germline, CDR1 is MRHNA and CDR2 is SNTAGT. The CDR3 reads CASSPNSGTDLNTEAFF. The CDR3 DNA follows: TGTGCCAGCAGTCCTAACTCCGGGACAGACTTGAACACTGAAGCTTTCTTT.

The V call is TRBV5-1, the J call TRBJ1-3; D call uncertain. Germline CDR1 is SGHRS and CDR2 is YFSETQ. The CDR3 is 14 residues long. Trimming pared 3 bases from V and 0 bases from J, leaving 7 bases between. CDR3 in DNA: TGCGCCAGCAGCTGGGAGCACTCTGGAAACACCATATATTTT. Protein sequence: CASSWEHSGNTIYF.

The V and J genes are TRBV5-1 and TRBJ2-7, with 7 positions matching TRBD1. Trimming cost V 4 bases and J 1 base; bases outside gene matches: 5. The CDR3 is made up of 14 amino acids. Germline loops: CDR1 SGHRS, CDR2 YFSETQ. The CDR3 spells CASSLQGSSYEQYF. The CDR3 DNA reads as TGCGCCAGCAGCCTACAGGGGAGTTCCTACGAGCAGTACTTC.

J is TRBJ1-1 and V is TRBV10-3; possibly TRBD1 for D (5 bases). The V end lost 4 bases, the J end lost 1 base, and 10 bases lay between the germline ends. This CDR3 is built from 14 residues. Germline V gene lookup returns CDR1 ENHRY and CDR2 SYGVKD. CDR3 sequence: CAISGGGPNTEAFF. In nucleotides, the CDR3 is TGTGCCATCAGTGGGGGGGGTCCGAACACTGAAGCTTTCTTT.

This clone was seen more than once but under ten times. The DNA of the CDR3 is TGTGCCAGCATGGTTCCGACTAACACCGGGGAGCTGTTTTTT. It encodes CASMVPTNTGELFF. The V and J genes are TRBV28 and TRBJ2-2; D remains ambiguous. This CDR3 is built from 14 residues. The germline V and J ends were trimmed by 7 bases and 2 bases, with 11 bases remaining between them. The germline V gene encodes CDR1 MDHEN and CDR2 SYDVKM. The variable domain in full, completed from reference TRBV28 and TRBJ2-2, reads DVKVTQSSRYLVKRTGEKVFLECVQDMDHENMFWYRQDPGLGLRLIYFSYDVKMKEKGDIPEGYSVSREKKERFSLILESASTNQTSMYLCASMVPTNTGELFFGEGSRLTVL.

The chain is built from TRBV19 and TRBJ1-1; no reliable D call. V was trimmed by 9 bases and J by 1 base, leaving 21 bases between them. The germline CDR1 and CDR2 sequences are LNHDA and SQIVND (reference sequence). The CDR3 is 16 amino acids. The CDR3 DNA is TGTGCCAGCCAAACGATCGGGATAGGTGGGAACACTGAAGCTTTCTTT. Protein product: CASQTIGIGGNTEAFF.

Here the CDR3 DNA reads TGTGCTAGTGGTCCCCGGGACAACTCCTACGAGCAGTACTTC. It codes for CASGPRDNSYEQYF. The chain couples TRBV12-5 to TRBJ2-7, with D possibly being TRBD1 (6 bases). Deletions cut 5 bases from V and 0 bases from J, with 11 bases between. Germline V lookup: CDR1 LGHNT, CDR2 FRNRAP. This CDR3 is 14 amino acids long. Combining the CDR3 with reference TRBV12-5 and TRBJ2-7 gives the whole variable domain DARVTQTPRHKVTEMGQEVTMRCQPILGHNTVFWYRQTMMQGLELLAYFRNRAPLDDSGMPKDRFSAEMPDATLATLKIQPSEPRDSAVYFCASGPRDNSYEQYFGPGTRLTVT.

The CDR3 region has the DNA TGCGCCAGCAGCCAAGATCTGTTCAACAATCAGCCCCAGCATTTT. Its protein product is CASSQDLFNNQPQHF. The gene calls are TRBV4-3 and TRBJ1-5; no reliable D call. The CDR3 is 15 residues long. V dropped 0 bases and J dropped 3 bases, with 9 bases sitting between them. Germline V lookup: CDR1 LGHNA, CDR2 YSLEER.

This rearrangement joins TRBV7-2 to TRBJ2-4; a possible D gene is TRBD1 (5 bases). Germline loops: CDR1 SGHTA, CDR2 FQGNSA. V dropped 4 bases and J dropped 4 bases, with 11 bases sitting between them. There are 14 residues in the CDR3. As DNA, the CDR3 is TGTGCCAGCAGCTACGACAGCCAAAAAAACATTCAGTACTTC. It translates to CASSYDSQKNIQYF. The whole variable domain, remainder taken from reference TRBV7-2 and TRBJ2-4, is GAGVSQSPSNKVTEKGKDVELRCDPISGHTALYWYRQSLGQGLEFLIYFQGNSAPDKSGLPSDRFSAERTGGSVSTLTIQRTQQEDSAVYLCASSYDSQKNIQYFGAGTRLSVL.

Concerning this clone itself: Germline and junction disagree at one end, which may indicate a read error. V is TRBV28 and J is TRBJ1-5; D gene uncertain. Germline CDR1 is MDHEN and CDR2 is SYDVKM. CDR3 size: 15 residues. The CDR3 bases are TGTGTCAGCAGTTTAGGCTCTCTGGGCAATCAGCCCCAGCATTTT. Residues: CVSSLGSLGNQPQHF.

The chain uses TRBV19 and TRBJ2-2; unclear D gene. With 7 bases removed from V and 3 bases from J, the gap between germline ends came to 12 bases. The germline V gene encodes CDR1 LNHDA and CDR2 SQIVND (reference sequence). This CDR3 has 14 amino acids. CDR3 bases: TGTGCCAGTATCCCTGGGCAGGACACCGGGGAGCTGTTTTTT. It specifies CASIPGQDTGELFF. Looking up the rest from reference TRBV19 and TRBJ2-2 gives the full variable domain: DGGITQSPKYLFRKEGQNVTLSCEQNLNHDAMYWYRQDPGQGLRLIYYSQIVNDFQKGDIAEGYSVSREKKESFPLTVTSAQKNPTAFYLCASIPGQDTGELFFGEGSRLTVL.

With regard to this clone: Its ends do not fully match the called genes, so a read error is possible. The J gene is TRBJ2-3, the V gene TRBV6-1; no definite D call. The V gene's germline CDR1 is MNHNS and CDR2 SASEGT. CDR3 length: 13 amino acids. Written as DNA, the CDR3 is TGTGCCAGCAGCCAAAGGAGCACAGAGACGCAGTATTTT. It yields the protein CASSQRSTETQYF.

The CDR3 loop reads CASSLGTGYGYTF. Here the CDR3 DNA reads TGTGCCAGCAGCTTAGGGACAGGGTATGGCTACACCTTC. The V gene is TRBV7-2, the J gene TRBJ1-2; 8 bases are a match to TRBD1. Germline loops: CDR1 SGHTA, CDR2 FQGNSA. The CDR3 consists of 13 residues. The junction had 0 bases not matched to a gene; V was cut back by 1 base and J by 5 bases.

The genes are TRBV5-1 and TRBJ1-2, with 8 bases that match TRBD1. V lost 4 bases and J lost 2; bases outside the gene matches: 1. Germline CDR1 and CDR2: SGHRS and YFSETQ. This CDR3 spans 13 amino acids. Written as DNA, the CDR3 is TGCGCCAGCAGCGACAGGGGAAACTATGGCTACACCTTC. This sequence encodes CASSDRGNYGYTF.

V usage is TRBV5-1 and J usage is TRBJ1-1, with 8 bases identical to TRBD1. Trimming cost V 1 base and J 1 base; bases outside gene matches: 0. This CDR3 region has 14 residues. The V gene's germline CDR1 is SGHRS and CDR2 YFSETQ. The chain's CDR3 is CASSLTGGNTEAFF. As DNA, the CDR3 is TGCGCCAGCAGCTTGACAGGGGGGAACACTGAAGCTTTCTTT.

In DNA, the CDR3 is TGTGCCAGCAGCAAATTAGCGGGTAGCTCCTACAATGAGCAGTTCTTC. Translated: CASSKLAGSSYNEQFF. The chain joins TRBV7-2 to TRBJ2-1; 7 positions match TRBD2. The germline gives CDR1 SGHTA, CDR2 FQGNSA. CDR3 length: 16 amino acids. The junction had 7 bases not matched to a gene; V was cut back by 5 bases and J by 0 bases.

A single count supports this clone. The chain uses TRBV19 and TRBJ1-1, with 9 bases fitting TRBD1. The V segment lost 6 bases and the J segment 1 base; nucleotides outside the gene matches: 0. The CDR3 runs to 13 residues. Germline V gives CDR1 LNHDA, CDR2 SQIVND (reference sequence). CDR3 sequence: CASRDRGNTEAFF. In nucleotides, the CDR3 is TGTGCCAGTAGGGACAGGGGGAACACTGAAGCTTTCTTT. Full variable domain (rest looked up from reference TRBV19 and TRBJ1-1): DGGITQSPKYLFRKEGQNVTLSCEQNLNHDAMYWYRQDPGQGLRLIYYSQIVNDFQKGDIAEGYSVSREKKESFPLTVTSAQKNPTAFYLCASRDRGNTEAFFGQGTRLTVV.

The J gene is TRBJ2-2, the V gene TRBV12-5; D ambiguous. V lost 3 bases to trimming and J lost 7 bases, with 12 bases between them. The germline CDR1 and CDR2 sequences are LGHNT and FRNRAP. The CDR3 length is 14 residues. The CDR3 sequence is CASGFRDKGGELFF. CDR3 DNA sequence: TGTGCTAGTGGTTTTAGAGACAAGGGCGGGGAGCTGTTTTTT.